A selection of T cell receptor beta chains follows, all from one sample in a study of cytomegalovirus exposure and HLA in healthy donors. Sequencing used immunoSEQ multiplex PCR; TCRdb keeps in-frame clones, though not all of them. The table lists about 150,000 clones, roughly 81% of them singletons, with approximately 2.5% in the top ten. Sequences were obtained from PBMCs. The receptor set was obtained from a man under 40 in good health and CMV-seropositive. Both conserved end residues are trimmed from each CDR3. The order of the fields is V gene, D gene, CDR3 length, CDR3 protein. The D gene is left open where the match is weak.

v_call: TRBV7-3; d_call: TRBD2; cdr3_length: 14; cdr3_aa: ASSQGLAISTDTQY
v_call: TRBV11-2; d_call: NA; cdr3_length: 14; cdr3_aa: ASSLFRVGGHTEAF
v_call: TRBV7-2; d_call: TRBD1; cdr3_length: 13; cdr3_aa: ASSQDRGQYEKLF
v_call: TRBV5-1; d_call: NA; cdr3_length: 12; cdr3_aa: ASGPTGSGDGYT
v_call: TRBV5-6; d_call: TRBD1; cdr3_length: 12; cdr3_aa: ASSLAGGGYGYT
v_call: TRBV14; d_call: NA; cdr3_length: 11; cdr3_aa: ASSQEYGTEAF
v_call: TRBV5-4; d_call: TRBD2; cdr3_length: 13; cdr3_aa: ASSLGGGRRETQY
v_call: TRBV25-1; d_call: NA; cdr3_length: 12; cdr3_aa: ASTPFGQGNIQY
v_call: TRBV11-3; d_call: NA; cdr3_length: 11; cdr3_aa: ASSLDRIYEQF
v_call: TRBV6-5; d_call: NA; cdr3_length: 12; cdr3_aa: ASSYYRQSHEQY
v_call: TRBV4-2; d_call: TRBD2; cdr3_length: 14; cdr3_aa: ASSQDAGGYTDTQY
v_call: TRBV11-2; d_call: NA; cdr3_length: 11; cdr3_aa: ASSLDRGDTQY
v_call: TRBV7-6; d_call: NA; cdr3_length: 12; cdr3_aa: ASSLAGGADTQY
v_call: TRBV10-2; d_call: TRBD1; cdr3_length: 11; cdr3_aa: ASSTGGDYGYT
v_call: TRBV28; d_call: NA; cdr3_length: 11; cdr3_aa: ASSLLGGNGYT
v_call: TRBV5-1; d_call: TRBD2; cdr3_length: 14; cdr3_aa: ASSSGLAGGTGELF
v_call: TRBV19; d_call: NA; cdr3_length: 13; cdr3_aa: ASTMRHMGVYGYT
v_call: TRBV2; d_call: NA; cdr3_length: 12; cdr3_aa: ASSERADHNEQF
v_call: TRBV30; d_call: TRBD2; cdr3_length: 11; cdr3_aa: AWRVAGGETQY
v_call: TRBV4-2; d_call: TRBD1; cdr3_length: 13; cdr3_aa: ASSQEGAGGQPQH
v_call: TRBV7-2; d_call: NA; cdr3_length: 11; cdr3_aa: ASSINMNTEAF
v_call: TRBV7-2; d_call: NA; cdr3_length: 12; cdr3_aa: ASSAYANTDTQY
v_call: TRBV6-5; d_call: NA; cdr3_length: 11; cdr3_aa: ASSYRPGYGYT
v_call: TRBV6-5; d_call: NA; cdr3_length: 14; cdr3_aa: ASSFLNGEANSPLH
v_call: TRBV29-1; d_call: NA; cdr3_length: 11; cdr3_aa: SVGGGGGEKLF
v_call: TRBV27; d_call: TRBD2; cdr3_length: 12; cdr3_aa: ASSSGLAVFEQY
v_call: TRBV10-2; d_call: NA; cdr3_length: 12; cdr3_aa: ASWGRDLNYEQY
v_call: TRBV5-4; d_call: NA; cdr3_length: 13; cdr3_aa: ASSLGLGSSYEQY
v_call: TRBV15; d_call: TRBD1; cdr3_length: 13; cdr3_aa: ATSRVGTGGDTQY
v_call: TRBV27; d_call: NA; cdr3_length: 14; cdr3_aa: ASSLLGRGLHQPQH
v_call: TRBV12-5; d_call: NA; cdr3_length: 10; cdr3_aa: ATSSGWNEQF